These 22 T cell receptor beta chains originate from one sample sequenced in a study of tumor-infiltrating lymphocytes in primary liver carcinoma (dated by TCRdb to 2017 to 2019). Total RNA and DNA were co-extracted from about 20-30 mg of bulk tissue with the AllPrep DNA/RNA mini kit, without cell sorting. Reads for this sample came from an Illumina HiSeq 2500. TCRbeta-specific cDNA was reverse-transcribed from 500 to 550 ng total RNA using a constant-region primer and ProtoScript II reverse transcriptase. Construction of the TCRbeta libraries relied on three nested rounds of multiplex PCR, following a slightly modified ARM-PCR procedure. Multiplex TRBV1-TRBV30 forward primers and a Cbeta reverse primer were used in the first two PCR rounds, each of which was run for roughly 9 cycles. TCRdb ran its own pipeline on the public reads, namely fastp trimming at Q25 and MiXCR clone calling, and kept in-frame beta chains. Every CDR3 protein is listed once, alongside the most common genes and DNA of its rows. For this sample there are about 200,000 distinct CDR3 sequences; approximately 80% appear just once. The ten largest clones add up to about a sixth of the sample.

The specimen sequenced was tumor tissue from primary liver carcinoma. These receptors all come from a man aged 35 to 55 with primary liver carcinoma and hepatitis B virus infection.

To note about this clonotype: A read error may account for a junction end that differs from germline. V and J are TRBV12-3 or TRBV12-4 and TRBJ2-7; D is unclear. The CDR3 sequence is 12 residues long. This CDR3 reads CVSSFSAYEQYF. The CDR3 region has the DNA TGTGTCAGCAGTTTCTCGGCCTACGAACAGTACTTC.

The chain combines TRBV10-2 with TRBJ2-3; no definite D call. Between the trimmed V and J ends, which lost 7 bases and 5 bases, there was a span of 7 bases. Germline V gene sequence: CDR1 WSHSY, CDR2 SAAADI. The CDR3 contains 11 residues. The CDR3 DNA is TGCGCCAGCAACCACATAGATACGCAGTATTTT. This encodes CASNHIDTQYF.

This clonotype was counted once. The limits of the CDR3 on the DNA are not certain, so only TCRdb's listed CDR3 is given. This chain uses TRBV29-1 with TRBJ1-5; the table's D call, TRBD1, was not checked against the DNA. Germline loops: CDR1 SQVTM, CDR2 ANQGSEA. The CDR3 is 13 residues long, ends included. CDR3 in amino acids: CSVGGGANQPHHF.

Comments on this clonotype: The junction differs from germline at one of its ends, possibly a read error. The rearrangement joins TRBV12-3 or TRBV12-4 to TRBJ2-7, with D possibly matching TRBD2 (5 bases). The CDR3 is 13 amino acids. The CDR3 DNA follows: TGTGCCAGCAGCCTACTAGTGGGCCACGAGCAGTATTTC. Translating it yields CASSLLVGHEQYF.

V is TRBV29-1 and J is TRBJ2-7; D ambiguous. The germline CDR1 and CDR2 sequences are SQVTM and ANQGSEA. The V and J ends lost 7 bases and 13 bases respectively, with 23 bases between them. The CDR3 consists of 12 residues. CDR3 residues: CSAGWGNDERYF. In DNA, the CDR3 is TGCAGCGCGGGTTGGGGTAATGACGAGCGCTACTTC.

Points on this clonotype: This may stem from a read error, because a much larger clone lies one nucleotide away. V gene TRBV5-1 combines with J gene TRBJ2-7; TRBD1 matches 9 bases. CDR3 size: 15 residues. V dropped 4 bases and J dropped 5; count of bases not matched to a gene: 10. CDR1 SGHRS and CDR2 YFSETQ come from the germline V gene. Here the CDR3 DNA reads TGCGCCAGCAGCGGTGACAGGGGGTTTGCCAACGAGCAGTACTTC. This codes for CASSGDRGFANEQYF.

On this clonotype itself: At one end, the junction sequence differs from germline, possibly due to a read error. V gene TRBV5-5 combines with J gene TRBJ1-3; a weak D match, TRBD1 (5 bases). The CDR3 is 17 amino acids. CDR1 is SGHKS, CDR2 YYEKEE, per germline (reference sequence). The CDR3 here is CASSAGTGLFSGNTIYF. Here the CDR3 DNA reads TGTGCCAGCAGCGCCGGGACGGGTCTCTTTTCTGGAAACACGATATATTTT.

A note on this clonotype: The junction differs from germline at one of its ends, possibly a read error. The rearrangement uses TRBV5-4 and TRBJ2-3; D not certain. Per the germline V gene, CDR1 is SGHNT and CDR2 is YYREEE (reference sequence). The CDR3 spans 13 residues. The CDR3 loop is CASSLLYTDTRYF. CDR3 sequence (DNA): TGTGCCAGCAGCTTGCTCTACACAGATACGCGGTATTTT.

A note on this clonotype: The junction differs from germline at one of its ends, possibly a read error. The V call is TRBV6-1, the J call TRBJ2-3; D unresolved. This CDR3 contains 15 residues. Germline V lookup: CDR1 MNHNS, CDR2 SASEGT. The CDR3 region is CARRVTGQATDTQNF. DNA for the CDR3: TGTGCCAGGAGAGTTACGGGCCAGGCTACAGATACGCAGAATTTT.

The chain couples TRBV6-1 to TRBJ2-3; TRBD2 aligns across 10 bases. CDR3 length equals 14 residues. Germline CDR1 reads MNHNS; CDR2 reads SASEGT. V gave up 3 bases and J gave up 12 bases; unmatched junction bases: 9. The CDR3: CASSDTSGAVTQYF. CDR3 coding DNA: TGTGCCAGCAGTGACACTAGCGGGGCAGTTACTCAGTATTTT.

To note about this clonotype: At one boundary the junction diverges from the germline segment, which might be a read error. V gene TRBV5-4 combines with J gene TRBJ2-7; TRBD1 matches at 8 bases. From germline, CDR1 is SGHNT and CDR2 YYREEE (reference sequence). This CDR3 is 15 amino acids long. Written as DNA, the CDR3 is TGTGCCAGCAACTCTGGGACAGGCGCGAGAGGCGAGCAGTATTTC. Amino acids: CASNSGTGARGEQYF.

Points on this clonotype: Being one base from a much bigger clone, this may be a read error. The chain combines TRBV6-1 with TRBJ2-2; 7 bases are shared with TRBD2. The CDR3 spans 15 residues. Germline V lookup: CDR1 MNHNS, CDR2 SASEGT. In nucleotides, the CDR3 is TGTGCCAGCAGTCTAAGGGAGGGTGCCACCGGGGAGCTGTATTTT. It codes for CASSLREGATGELYF.

This CDR3 reads CLSTLQMTGELFF. In DNA form, the CDR3 reads TGTCTCAGCACCTTACAGATGACCGGGGAGCTGTTTTTT. The rearrangement uses TRBV6-2 or TRBV6-3 and TRBJ2-2; D unresolved. Germline V gene sequence: CDR1 MNHEY, CDR2 SVGEGT. The CDR3 sequence is 13 residues long.

As to this clonotype: Relative to the germline gene, one junction end is altered; a read error may explain this. The V gene is TRBV5-6, the J gene TRBJ2-3; TRBD2 matches 10 bases. Germline lookup yields CDR1 SGHDT and CDR2 YYEEEE. This CDR3 is 16 amino acids long. The DNA of the CDR3 is TGTGTCAGCAGTTTGACGGCTAGCGGGAGATCAGATACGCAGTATTTT. Protein product: CVSSLTASGRSDTQYF.

This clonotype was counted only a few times. This chain joins TRBV6-2 or TRBV6-3 and TRBJ2-3; D remains unclear. Germline V lookup: CDR1 MNHEY, CDR2 SVGEGT. Trimming pared 6 bases from V and 11 bases from J, leaving 15 bases between. CDR3 length: 12 residues. The CDR3 is CASRPSAHRQYF. In DNA form, the CDR3 reads TGTGCCAGCAGGCCCTCTGCGCATAGGCAGTATTTT.

With regard to this clonotype: A read error may be the cause here, since a much bigger clone is one base away. The chain joins TRBV4-1 to TRBJ2-1; the D is unclear. The CDR3 covers 15 residues. CDR1 MGHRA and CDR2 YSYEKL come from the germline V gene. The CDR3 region has the DNA TGCACCAGCAGCCCCACGGTCCCGCTACCCAATGAGCAGTTCTTC. It codes for CTSSPTVPLPNEQFF.

This clonotype was observed a single time. It may be a read error: a sequence one base away is much more abundant. The V and J genes are TRBV28 and TRBJ2-7; D not resolved. The CDR3 length is 12 residues. Germline V CDR1 and CDR2: MDHEN, SYDVKM. CDR3 protein: CASSLALGERYF. CDR3 in DNA: TGTGCCAGCAGTTTGGCTTTAGGAGAGCGGTACTTC.

Note on this clonotype: Sequence at one end of the junction differs from germline and may be a read error. The chain combines TRBV6-2 or TRBV6-3 with TRBJ2-7, with 9 positions matching TRBD2. This CDR3 contains 15 residues. From germline, CDR1 is MNHEY and CDR2 SVGEGT. In DNA form, the CDR3 reads TGTACCAGCAGCACTCCGACTAGCGGAAGGTACGAGCTGTACTTC. Translation: CTSSTPTSGRYELYF.

In the case of this clonotype: The germline gene is not matched at one end of the junction; a read error may be the cause. V usage is TRBV29-1 and J usage is TRBJ1-1, with TRBD1 matching over 7 bases. Germline V CDR1 and CDR2: SQVTM, ANQGSEA. The CDR3 consists of 15 residues. The CDR3 reads CGVNRGWGMNSEAFF. CDR3 nucleotides: TGCGGCGTCAACAGGGGTTGGGGAATGAACTCTGAAGCTTTCTTT.

Details on this clonotype: The junction departs from the called germline gene at one end, perhaps through a read error. V is TRBV6-2 or TRBV6-3 and J is TRBJ2-2; weak D call: TRBD2 (5 bases). CDR1 and CDR2 (germline): MNHEY, SVGEGT. This CDR3 is 12 amino acids long. The CDR3 reads CASISYTGKLFF. CDR3 bases: TGTGCCAGCATCTCATATACCGGGAAGCTGTTTTTT.

The rearrangement joins TRBV11-3 to TRBJ2-1; maybe TRBD2 (5 bases). CDR1 and CDR2 (germline): SGHNT, YENEEA. The CDR3 totals 15 residues. V was pared by 5 bases and J by 8 bases, with 19 bases between. The CDR3 spells CASSLQSGSLDEQFF. CDR3 sequence (DNA): TGTGCCAGCAGCCTACAAAGCGGAAGTCTCGATGAGCAGTTCTTC.

Comments on this clonotype: A junction end diverges from the germline sequence, so it may reflect a read error. This chain connects TRBV12-3 or TRBV12-4 to TRBJ2-1; TRBD2 might be the D (5 bases). There are 16 residues in the CDR3. The CDR3 loop is CTSSLGGGLINNEQFF. CDR3 nucleotide sequence: TGTACCAGCAGTTTAGGAGGAGGCCTAATCAACAATGAGCAGTTCTTC.